What follows are 20 T cell receptor beta chains derived from one specimen sequenced in a study of blood T cell repertoires in COVID-19 (dated by TCRdb to 2018 to 2020). Library prep was done by the immunoSEQ multiplex PCR assay. TCRdb took over this immuneACCESS table, retaining in-frame rearrangements with V and J assigned. Such tables are incomplete; in checked studies, under half of the missing clones stem from an unresolved V gene, and the remainder is unexplained. This sample has about 42,000 clones in its table, and more than 60% of those were observed once. The ten largest account for under 30% of the sample. The material sequenced was peripheral blood. These receptors were obtained from a woman in her seventies with acute or convalescent COVID-19.

The chain employs TRBV2 and TRBJ2-2; D gene unclear. This CDR3 spans 14 amino acids. The ends were cut back, 5 bases at V and 8 bases at J, with 15 bases in the middle. Germline lookup yields CDR1 SNHLY and CDR2 FYNNEI. The CDR3 DNA reads TGTGCCAGCAGTCCCCCCGGGTCCACGGGGGAGCTGTTTTTT. It specifies CASSPPGSTGELFF.

This clone was seen a few times. In DNA, the CDR3 is TGTGCCAGTAGTGCCCGGACTAGCGGGGATTACGAGCAGTACTTC. Translating gives CASSARTSGDYEQYF. V gene TRBV19 combines with J gene TRBJ2-7; TRBD2 agrees at 12 bases. Trimming cost V 5 bases and J 4 bases; bases outside gene matches: 6. CDR1 is LNHDA and CDR2 is SQIVND in the germline V gene (reference sequence). CDR3 length: 15 amino acids.

CDR3 region: CASSQMPGEKLFF. In DNA, the CDR3 is TGCGCCAGCAGCCAAATGCCGGGTGAAAAACTGTTTTTT. This chain uses TRBV4-1 with TRBJ1-4; D ambiguous. CDR3 length: 13 residues. The V end lost 2 bases, the J end lost 7 bases, and 8 bases lay between the germline ends. The germline V gene encodes CDR1 MGHRA and CDR2 YSYEKL.

V gene TRBV19 combines with J gene TRBJ2-1; 8 nucleotides line up with TRBD2. Trimming removed 3 bases from V and 5 bases from J; junction bases left unmatched: 6. Germline CDR1 is LNHDA and CDR2 is SQIVND (reference sequence). The CDR3 length is 15 residues. CDR3: CASSIKAGENNEQFF. The CDR3 DNA reads as TGTGCCAGTAGTATCAAAGCGGGAGAGAACAATGAGCAGTTCTTC.

The chain uses TRBV7-3 and TRBJ2-1, with 7 bases identical to TRBD1. J lost 2 bases, V lost 5 bases, and 6 bases had no gene match. The CDR3 has 15 amino acids. Germline V gene data show CDR1 as SGHTA and CDR2 as FQGTGA. CDR3 sequence: CASSTHGTAYNEQFF. CDR3 bases: TGTGCCAGCAGCACCCACGGGACAGCCTACAATGAGCAGTTCTTC.

The rearrangement uses TRBV10-3 and TRBJ1-6, with D tentatively TRBD1 (5 bases). The CDR3 sequence is 15 residues long. V was cut by 6 bases and J by 7 bases, with 16 bases left in between. The V gene's germline CDR1 is ENHRY and CDR2 SYGVKD. In nucleotides, the CDR3 is TGTGCCATCAGCGGGTCAGGGAATAACAATTCACCCCTCCACTTT. It codes for CAISGSGNNNSPLHF.

In its sample, this clone was seen a few times. V gene TRBV28 combines with J gene TRBJ2-7, with 9 bases that match TRBD1. The CDR3 loop spans 14 amino acids. Germline V gene sequence: CDR1 MDHEN, CDR2 SYDVKM. J lost 5 bases, V lost 6 bases, and 8 bases had no gene match. This chain's CDR3 is CASSTQGQGHEQYF. Here the CDR3 DNA reads TGTGCCAGCAGCACCCAGGGACAGGGCCACGAGCAGTACTTC.

V is TRBV19 and J is TRBJ1-5; D uncertain. The germline gives CDR1 LNHDA, CDR2 SQIVND (reference sequence). V gave up 3 bases and J gave up 5 bases, with 8 bases separating them. This CDR3 has 13 amino acids. For the CDR3, the DNA is TGTGCCAGTAGTATGAACCAGTATCAGCCCCAGCATTTT. Residues: CASSMNQYQPQHF.

The V gene is TRBV6-5, the J gene TRBJ1-2; no firm D call. The CDR3 is made up of 14 amino acids. Trimming left V 0 bases short and J 2 bases short, with 7 bases between. Germline loops: CDR1 MNHEY, CDR2 SVGAGI. CDR3 sequence (DNA): TGTGCCAGCAGTTACTCTTCAGCGAACTATGGCTACACCTTC. Amino acids: CASSYSSANYGYTF.

The genes are TRBV7-9 and TRBJ1-4; 7 bases map to TRBD1. CDR1 SEHNR and CDR2 FQNEAQ come from the germline V gene (reference sequence). V shed 1 base, J shed 5 bases, and the junction held 4 bases outside the gene matches. The CDR3 runs to 15 residues. CDR3 residues: CASSLGQGENEKLFF. The CDR3 bases are TGTGCCAGCAGCTTAGGTCAGGGGGAGAATGAAAAACTGTTTTTT. The full variable domain, rest sourced from reference TRBV7-9 and TRBJ1-4, is DTGVSQNPRHKITKRGQNVTFRCDPISEHNRLYWYRQTLGQGPEFLTYFQNEAQLEKSRLLSDRFSAERPKGSFSTLEIQRTEQGDSAMYLCASSLGQGENEKLFFGSGTQLSVL.

The chain couples TRBV28 to TRBJ2-5; tentatively, D is TRBD1 (6 bases). Germline V gene lookup returns CDR1 MDHEN and CDR2 SYDVKM. The CDR3 is 17 amino acids. Trimming took 4 bases from V and 7 from J, leaving 25 bases between them. The DNA for the CDR3 is TGTGCCAGCAGTTCCCGGACAGAGGAACCGTCTTGGTTGACCCAGTACTTC. The encoded protein is CASSSRTEEPSWLTQYF.

This clone was seen more than once but under ten times. The rearrangement joins TRBV9 to TRBJ1-6; 7 positions agree with TRBD1. CDR1 SGDLS and CDR2 YYNGEE come from the germline V gene. With 0 bases clipped from V and 9 bases from J, the junction kept 6 bases outside the gene matches. CDR3 size: 15 residues. CDR3 sequence reads: CASSVAGGGSSPLHF. In nucleotides, the CDR3 is TGTGCCAGCAGCGTAGCAGGAGGGGGCAGTTCACCCCTCCACTTT.

The chain joins TRBV7-9 to TRBJ1-2; 7 bases line up with TRBD1. J gave up 9 bases and V 2 bases, and 6 bases lay outside the gene matches. The CDR3 runs 13 residues. Germline CDR1 reads SEHNR; CDR2 reads FQNEAQ (reference sequence). CDR3 sequence (DNA): TGTGCCAGCAGCTTATTAACAGGGGAAAGCTACACCTTC. Its translation is CASSLLTGESYTF. The variable domain in full, with the rest retrieved from reference TRBV7-9 and TRBJ1-2, is DTGVSQNPRHKITKRGQNVTFRCDPISEHNRLYWYRQTLGQGPEFLTYFQNEAQLEKSRLLSDRFSAERPKGSFSTLEIQRTEQGDSAMYLCASSLLTGESYTFGSGTRLTVV.

The chain combines TRBV3-1 (or the pseudogene TRBV3-2) with TRBJ2-5; the D gene is possibly TRBD2 (6 bases). CDR3 size: 15 residues. V shed 7 bases and J shed 4 bases, with 19 bases lying between them. Germline-derived CDR1 and CDR2 are LGHDT and YNNKEL (reference sequence). The CDR3 is CASTPTRGDLETQYF. CDR3 nucleotide sequence: TGTGCCAGCACCCCCACGCGGGGAGACCTAGAGACCCAGTACTTC.

The chain couples TRBV7-9 to TRBJ1-4; weak D call: TRBD1 (6 bases). The CDR3 runs 15 residues. Trimming stripped 3 bases from V and 8 bases from J, with 16 bases between. In germline, CDR1 is SEHNR, CDR2 FQNEAQ (reference sequence). This CDR3 is CASSLMGQGREKLFF. For the CDR3, the DNA is TGTGCCAGCAGCTTGATGGGTCAGGGGCGGGAAAAACTGTTTTTT.

The V gene is TRBV3-1 (or the pseudogene TRBV3-2), the J gene TRBJ2-7, with D tentatively TRBD2 (5 bases). CDR1 is LGHDT and CDR2 is YNNKEL in the germline V gene (reference sequence). This CDR3 region has 11 residues. V dropped 11 bases and J dropped 3 bases, with 11 bases sitting between them. CDR3 amino acids: CAGGIFYEQYF. The CDR3, as DNA: TGTGCCGGAGGCATTTTCTACGAGCAGTACTTC.

V usage is TRBV19 and J usage is TRBJ1-5; maybe TRBD1 (6 bases). The CDR3 is made up of 15 amino acids. Germline CDR1 reads LNHDA; CDR2 reads SQIVND (reference sequence). V lost 2 bases, J lost 5 bases, and 13 bases lay in between. CDR3: CASSITSGDDQPQHF. The DNA for the CDR3 is TGTGCCAGTAGTATAACATCAGGGGATGATCAGCCCCAGCATTTT.

This rearrangement joins TRBV6-5 to TRBJ1-5; 8 nucleotides agree with TRBD1. Germline assignment: CDR1 MNHEY and CDR2 SVGAGI. There are 14 residues in the CDR3. J gave up 10 bases and V 5 bases, and 10 bases lay outside the gene matches. In nucleotides, the CDR3 is TGTGCCAGCAGTAAGGGGGACAGGCCAAGCCCCCAGCATTTT. It specifies CASSKGDRPSPQHF.

The J gene is TRBJ1-6, the V gene TRBV4-3; D call uncertain. There are 17 residues in the CDR3. V lost 1 base, J lost 10 bases, and 20 bases lay in between. Germline values: CDR1 LGHNA, CDR2 YSLEER. CDR3 DNA: TGCGCCAGCAGCCAAGGGCTCCCGGCCCAGACTGGATCACCCCTCCACTTT. Its translation is CASSQGLPAQTGSPLHF.

This rearrangement joins TRBV12-3 or TRBV12-4 to TRBJ1-2; no clear D. V lost 3 bases and J lost 4, with 9 bases in between. The CDR3 contains 13 residues. The CDR3 nucleotides are TGTGCCAGCAGTTTTCGTCGAGGCTATGGCTACACCTTC. This gives the protein CASSFRRGYGYTF.